This T cell receptor (beta chain) was documented in a study of shared clonotypes between healthy human individuals. The overall study: Three plates each covered CD4 naive and memory; CD8 naive two, CD8 memory one.

HIV-negative, healthy adults without recent acute infections or vaccinations were the donors. This clone is a singleton in its sample. The antigen is undetermined. The protocol was immunoSEQ multiplex PCR, while the TCRdb copy is restricted to in-frame clones and leaves out a portion. The sample has around 2.5 million clones, roughly 93% seen once. Study observations and caveats: Lower generation probabilities were found for non-shared clonotypes than for those shared by all four donors.

V trimming: 3 bases; J trimming: 9 bases; junction bases outside the gene matches: 7. This CDR3 contains 15 residues. CDR1 is KGHSH and CDR2 is LQKENI in the germline V gene. This sequence was found in a man in his late teens or twenties in good health. Some clones in this sample may be carry-over from other donors' samples. Sequences were obtained from naive CD4+ T cells from PBMCs. As for subset: CD45RA+ positively selected. V gene TRBV18 combines with J gene TRBJ2-1; 11 bases map to TRBD1. The DNA for the CDR3 is TGTGCCAGCTCACCCGGACAGGGGGCGCTAGTTGAGCAGTTCTTC. Translated, it gives CASSPGQGALVEQFF.